The T cell receptor (beta chain) under discussion was sequenced for a study of blood T cell repertoires in COVID-19. Study as a whole: Sample material is recorded as cDNA or gDNA derived from T cells, B-cell-depleted T cells, or PBMCs.

This table comes from immunoSEQ multiplex PCR, and its TCRdb copy is limited to in-frame clones, with some not included. The sample has around 150,000 clones; approximately 80% are singletons. CDR3 length: 15 amino acids. CDR1 SGHRS and CDR2 YFSETQ come from the germline V gene. With V trimmed by 2 bases and J by 1 base, 5 bases remained unmatched. The receptor comes from a man aged 65 to 79 with acute or convalescent COVID-19. The chain combines TRBV5-1 with TRBJ2-7, with TRBD2 identical over 8 bases. Sample: peripheral blood. This CDR3 reads CASSLRGGRSYEQYF. CDR3 DNA: TGCGCCAGCAGCTTACGGGGGGGCCGATCCTACGAGCAGTACTTC.